This TCR beta chain is drawn from a study of blood T cells in healthy people across ages. Study-level background: There was about one barcoded beta molecule captured by template switching per two T cells. The study's findings and limits: The study found more naive CD4+ cells and higher diversity in long-lived than aged donors. Roughly linear age-related decline in beta diversity appeared, significant by age approximately 40.

The second PCR ran roughly 7 to 12 cycles with a sample-barcoded 5' primer and J-beta primers. A template-switch adaptor with 12 random nucleotides tagged each cDNA molecule. Each CDR3 protein is one row after TCRdb ran MiXCR on the 5' RACE reads. The sample shows about 1.6 million distinct CDR3 sequences, 34% of them seen only once. Details on this clonotype: As yet, its antigen is unknown.

Specimen: blood. This clonotype was sampled from a woman in her thirties in good health.

CDR3 DNA: TGTGCCAGCTCAAGTTTAGATACACTCAATGAGCAGTTCTTC. This sequence encodes CASSSLDTLNEQFF. The chain couples TRBV18 to TRBJ2-1, with D hard to call. This CDR3 comprises 14 residues. CDR1 and CDR2 from the germline V gene are KGHSH and LQKENI. V lost 5 bases and J lost 6, with 14 bases in between.